The rows below give T cell receptor beta chains drawn from one sample of a study of regulatory T cells in long-lasting Graves disease. Each CDR3 protein gets one entry after TCRdb re-called the multiplex PCR reads with MiXCR. The table lists hundreds of thousands of distinct CDR3 sequences, roughly 22% of them singletons. The material sequenced was peripheral blood mononuclear cells (PBMCs), taken when the disease was refractory, from a patient treated with antithyroid drugs. These TCRs come from a female donor with Graves disease. CDR3s include the opening cysteine and the closing phenylalanine or tryptophan. D genes are given only for firm matches. Expanded clones are given a class, and other clones once, few, many or no size at all.

d_call j_call v_call clone_size cdr3_nt cdr3_aa
TRBD1 TRBJ2-5 TRBV30 many TGTGCCTGGGAGACAGGGAGAGAGACCCAGTACTTC CAWETGRETQYF
- TRBJ1-6 TRBV20-1 few TGCAGTGCTAGAGACCGGGACGGCCAACATTCACCCCTCCACTTT CSARDRDGQHSPLHF
TRBD1 TRBJ1-2 TRBV19 many TGTGCCAGTAAACCCAGGACAGGGCAGGAATATGGCTACACCTTC CASKPRTGQEYGYTF
- TRBJ2-5 TRBV7-3 many TGTGCCAGCAGTTTAACTAGGGGGGGGACCCAGTACTTC CASSLTRGGTQYF
- TRBJ2-7 TRBV9 - TGTGCCAGCAGCGTAGGGGCGGGGAGCTCCTACGAGCAGTACTTC CASSVGAGSSYEQYF
- TRBJ1-2 TRBV12-3/TRBV12-4 many TGTGCCAGCAGTTTAACCGGGGTTAACTATGGCTACACCTTC CASSLTGVNYGYTF
TRBD1 TRBJ2-7 TRBV20-1 - TGCAGTGCTAAAGGGACAGGGCGGGACGAGCAGTACTTC CSAKGTGRDEQYF
TRBD1 TRBJ1-1 TRBV19 - TGTGCCACCAACAGGGGGAATCTATTGAACACTGAAGCTTTCTTT CATNRGNLLNTEAFF
- TRBJ1-2 TRBV25-1 - TGTGCCAGCAGTGAACAGGGCGGCTACACCTTC CASSEQGGYTF
- TRBJ1-1 TRBV4-1 few TGCGCCAGCAGCCAAGATAAGGGAACTGAAGCTTTCTTT CASSQDKGTEAFF
- TRBJ1-2 TRBV28 many TGTGCCAGCAGATTACAGGCCCGCGGCTACACCTTC CASRLQARGYTF
- TRBJ1-2 TRBV7-6 many TGTGCCAGCAGCCCGGTGGACACCCATAATGGCTACACCTTC CASSPVDTHNGYTF
- TRBJ1-1 TRBV3-1 few TGTGCCAGCAGCCAAGACTGGGGGTTAACTGAAGCTTTCTTT CASSQDWGLTEAFF
- TRBJ2-6 TRBV6-1 - TGTGCCAGCAGTGGGGTTGTCTCTGGGGCCAACGTCCTGACTTTC CASSGVVSGANVLTF
- TRBJ1-2 TRBV6-1 - TGTGCCAGCAGCTTGGCCCGGGGCACCTATGGCTACACCTTC CASSLARGTYGYTF
- TRBJ1-4 TRBV28 many TGTGCCAGCAGTTTTACGGGGGCGCTTACTAATGAAAAACTGTTTTTT CASSFTGALTNEKLFF